A single T cell receptor beta chain is shown here with its context. These data originate in a study of glioma-infiltrating T cells after dendritic cell vaccination. Across the study: Treatment, given 2003 to 2012, was autologous tumor lysate-pulsed dendritic cell vaccination.

V lost 2 bases and J 5 bases, leaving 16 bases between the germline ends. Germline lookup yields CDR1 SGHVS and CDR2 FQNEAQ. The CDR3 contains 15 residues. Sequencing used immunoSEQ multiplex PCR; TCRdb keeps in-frame clones, though not all of them. The sample carries around 90,000 clones, around three quarters recorded once. This receptor was identified in a human donor with glioblastoma. The material sequenced was blood, taken before dendritic cell vaccination. V usage is TRBV7-8 and J usage is TRBJ2-7; the D gene is possibly TRBD2 (6 bases). The CDR3 region is CASSLTSGVAHEQYF. As DNA, the CDR3 is TGTGCCAGCAGCTTAACTTCGGGAGTAGCCCACGAGCAGTACTTC.